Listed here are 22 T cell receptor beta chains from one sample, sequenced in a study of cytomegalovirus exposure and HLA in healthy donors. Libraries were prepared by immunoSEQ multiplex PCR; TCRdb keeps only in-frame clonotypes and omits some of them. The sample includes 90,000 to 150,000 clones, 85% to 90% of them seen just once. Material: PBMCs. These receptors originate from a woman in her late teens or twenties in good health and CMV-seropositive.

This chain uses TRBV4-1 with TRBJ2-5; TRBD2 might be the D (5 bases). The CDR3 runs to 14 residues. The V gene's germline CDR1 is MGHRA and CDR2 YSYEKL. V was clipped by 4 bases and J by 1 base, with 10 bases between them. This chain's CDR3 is CASSPLRAQETQYF. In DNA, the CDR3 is TGCGCCAGCAGCCCCTTGAGGGCCCAAGAGACCCAGTACTTC.

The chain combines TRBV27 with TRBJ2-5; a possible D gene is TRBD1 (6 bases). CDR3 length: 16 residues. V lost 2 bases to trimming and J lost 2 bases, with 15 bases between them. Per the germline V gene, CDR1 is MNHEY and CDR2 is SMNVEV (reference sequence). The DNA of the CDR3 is TGTGCCAGCAGTTTAAGAGGCAGGGGTGGACAAGAGACCCAGTACTTC. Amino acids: CASSLRGRGGQETQYF.

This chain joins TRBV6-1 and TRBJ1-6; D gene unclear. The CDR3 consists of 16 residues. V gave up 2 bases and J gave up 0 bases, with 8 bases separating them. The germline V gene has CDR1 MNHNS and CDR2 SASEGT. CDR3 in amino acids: CASSEWSSSYNSPLHF. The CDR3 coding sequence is TGTGCCAGCAGTGAATGGAGTAGCTCCTATAATTCACCCCTCCACTTT.

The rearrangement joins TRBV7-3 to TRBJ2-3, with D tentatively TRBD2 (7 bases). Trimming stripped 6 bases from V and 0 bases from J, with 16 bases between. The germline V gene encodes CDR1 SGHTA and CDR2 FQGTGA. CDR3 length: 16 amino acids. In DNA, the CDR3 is TGTGCCAGCAGTGCCGAGGGGGGGACTAGCACAGATACGCAGTATTTT. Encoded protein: CASSAEGGTSTDTQYF.

CDR3 in amino acids: CASSKAPQGEAFF. CDR3 bases: TGTGCCAGCTCTAAAGCACCGCAGGGTGAAGCTTTCTTT. This sequence joins TRBV18 and TRBJ1-1; D is possibly TRBD1 (5 bases). Germline values: CDR1 KGHSH, CDR2 LQKENI. CDR3 size: 13 residues. V dropped 6 bases and J dropped 7 bases, with 15 bases sitting between them.

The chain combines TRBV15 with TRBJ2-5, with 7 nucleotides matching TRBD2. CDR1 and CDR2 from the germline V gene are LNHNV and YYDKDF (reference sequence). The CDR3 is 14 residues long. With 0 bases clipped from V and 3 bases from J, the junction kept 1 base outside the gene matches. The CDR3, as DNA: TGTGCCACCAGCAGAGACCGGGGGGAAGAGACCCAGTACTTC. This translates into CATSRDRGEETQYF.

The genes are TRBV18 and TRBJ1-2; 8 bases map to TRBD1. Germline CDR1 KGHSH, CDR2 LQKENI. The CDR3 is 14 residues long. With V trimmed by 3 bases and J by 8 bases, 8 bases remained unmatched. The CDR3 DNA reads TGTGCCAGCTCACCCCTCGGACAGGGAGAAGGCTACACCTTC. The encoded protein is CASSPLGQGEGYTF.

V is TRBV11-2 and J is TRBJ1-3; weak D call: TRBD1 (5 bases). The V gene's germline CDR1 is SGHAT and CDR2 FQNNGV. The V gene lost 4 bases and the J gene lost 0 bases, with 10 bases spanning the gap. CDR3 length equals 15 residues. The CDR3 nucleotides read TGTGCCAGCAGCTCGAGACAGCACTCTGGAAACACCATATATTTT. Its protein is CASSSRQHSGNTIYF.

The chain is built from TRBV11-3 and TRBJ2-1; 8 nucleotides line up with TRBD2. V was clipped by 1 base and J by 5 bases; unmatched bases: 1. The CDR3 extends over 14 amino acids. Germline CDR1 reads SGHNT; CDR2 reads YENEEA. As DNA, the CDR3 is TGTGCCAGCAGCTTAGCGGGGGGGAACAATGAGCAGTTCTTC. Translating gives CASSLAGGNNEQFF.

CDR3 in amino acids: CASSRRPGQGNSGNTIYF. CDR3 in DNA: TGCGCCAGCAGCCGGCGACCCGGACAGGGGAACTCTGGAAACACCATATATTTT. The V call is TRBV5-1, the J call TRBJ1-3, with 9 bases aligning to TRBD1. The CDR3 loop spans 18 amino acids. J lost 0 bases, V lost 4 bases, and 11 bases had no gene match. Germline-derived CDR1 and CDR2 are SGHRS and YFSETQ.

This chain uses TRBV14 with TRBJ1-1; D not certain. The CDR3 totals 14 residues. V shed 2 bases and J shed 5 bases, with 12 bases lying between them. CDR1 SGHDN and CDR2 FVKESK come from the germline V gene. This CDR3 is CASSQNPPGTEAFF. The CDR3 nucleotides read TGTGCCAGCAGCCAAAACCCACCGGGGACTGAAGCTTTCTTT.

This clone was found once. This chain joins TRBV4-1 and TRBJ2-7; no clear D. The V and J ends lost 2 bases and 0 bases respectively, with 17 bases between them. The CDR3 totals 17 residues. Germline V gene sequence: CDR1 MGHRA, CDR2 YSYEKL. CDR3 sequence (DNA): TGCGCCAGCAGCCAAACATCTGTACCCTTACCCTCCTACGAGCAGTACTTC. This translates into CASSQTSVPLPSYEQYF.

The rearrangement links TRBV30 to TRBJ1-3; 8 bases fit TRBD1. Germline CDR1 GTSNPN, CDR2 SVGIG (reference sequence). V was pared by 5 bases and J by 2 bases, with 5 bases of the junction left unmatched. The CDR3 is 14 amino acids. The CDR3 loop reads CAWAGQGTGNTIYF. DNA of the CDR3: TGTGCCTGGGCCGGACAGGGTACTGGAAACACCATATATTTT.

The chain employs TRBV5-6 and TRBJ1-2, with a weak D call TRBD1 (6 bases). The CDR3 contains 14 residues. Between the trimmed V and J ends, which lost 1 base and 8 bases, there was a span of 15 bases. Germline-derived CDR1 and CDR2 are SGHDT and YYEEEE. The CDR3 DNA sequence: TGTGCCAGCAGCTTGTTAGTCAGGGGCGCGGGCTACACCTTC. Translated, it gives CASSLLVRGAGYTF.

CDR3: CASSQEGGLAGYTGELFF. CDR3 in DNA: TGCGCCAGCAGCCAAGAAGGGGGACTAGCGGGGTACACCGGGGAGCTGTTTTTT. The chain couples TRBV4-3 to TRBJ2-2; 13 bases agree with TRBD2. The germline gives CDR1 LGHNA, CDR2 YSLEER. V shed 0 bases, J shed 3 bases, and the junction held 4 bases outside the gene matches. The CDR3 has 18 residues.

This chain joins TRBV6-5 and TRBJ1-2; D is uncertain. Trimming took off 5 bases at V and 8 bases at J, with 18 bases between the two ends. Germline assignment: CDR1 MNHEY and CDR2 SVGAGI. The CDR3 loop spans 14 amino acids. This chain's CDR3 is CASSEVRTDRGYTF. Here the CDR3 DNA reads TGTGCCAGCAGTGAAGTCAGGACTGATCGAGGCTACACCTTC.

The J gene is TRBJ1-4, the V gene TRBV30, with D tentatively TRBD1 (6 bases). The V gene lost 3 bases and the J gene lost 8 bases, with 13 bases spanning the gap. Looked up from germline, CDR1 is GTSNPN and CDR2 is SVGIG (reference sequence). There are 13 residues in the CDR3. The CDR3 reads CAWSTGYKEKLFF. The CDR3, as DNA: TGTGCCTGGAGCACAGGGTATAAAGAAAAACTGTTTTTT. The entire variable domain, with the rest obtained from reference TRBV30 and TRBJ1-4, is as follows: SQTIHQWPATLVQPVGSPLSLECTVEGTSNPNLYWYRQAAGRGLQLLFYSVGIGQISSEVPQNLSASRPQDRQFILSSKKLLLSDSGFYLCAWSTGYKEKLFFGSGTQLSVL.

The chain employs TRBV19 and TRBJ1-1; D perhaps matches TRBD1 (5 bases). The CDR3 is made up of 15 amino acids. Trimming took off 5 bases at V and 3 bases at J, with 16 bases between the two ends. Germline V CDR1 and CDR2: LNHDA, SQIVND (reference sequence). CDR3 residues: CASSPDSFVDTEAFF. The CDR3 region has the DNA TGTGCCAGTAGTCCCGACAGTTTTGTGGACACTGAAGCTTTCTTT.

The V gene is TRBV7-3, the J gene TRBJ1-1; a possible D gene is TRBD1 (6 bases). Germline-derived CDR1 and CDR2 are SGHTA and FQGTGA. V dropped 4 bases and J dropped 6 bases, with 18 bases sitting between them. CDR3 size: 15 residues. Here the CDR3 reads CASSSGAGVVAEAFF. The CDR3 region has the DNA TGTGCCAGCAGCTCAGGAGCAGGGGTGGTCGCTGAAGCTTTCTTT.

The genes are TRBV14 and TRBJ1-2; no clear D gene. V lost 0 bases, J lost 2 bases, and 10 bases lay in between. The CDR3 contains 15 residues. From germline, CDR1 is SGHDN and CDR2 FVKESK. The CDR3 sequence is CASSQDLGWNYGYTF. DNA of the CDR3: TGTGCCAGCAGCCAAGATCTCGGGTGGAACTATGGCTACACCTTC.

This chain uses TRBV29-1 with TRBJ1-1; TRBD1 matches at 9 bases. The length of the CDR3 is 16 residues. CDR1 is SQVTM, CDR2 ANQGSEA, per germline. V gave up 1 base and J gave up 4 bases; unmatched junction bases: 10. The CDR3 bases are TGCAGCGTTGAAGGGACAGGGGTGGCCGCGGGCACTGAAGCTTTCTTT. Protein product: CSVEGTGVAAGTEAFF.

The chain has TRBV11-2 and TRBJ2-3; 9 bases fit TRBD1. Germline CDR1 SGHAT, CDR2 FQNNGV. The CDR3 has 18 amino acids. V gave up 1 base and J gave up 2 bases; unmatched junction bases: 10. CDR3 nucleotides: TGTGCCAGCAGCTTAGGAGTCAGGACAGGGGCATCCACAGATACGCAGTATTTT. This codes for CASSLGVRTGASTDTQYF.